The rows below give T cell receptor beta chains drawn from one sample of a study of shared clonotypes between healthy human individuals. Sequencing used immunoSEQ multiplex PCR; TCRdb keeps in-frame clones, though not all of them. The table has about 470,000 clones, more than 75% seen once; the top ten hold about 13%. Sequencing was carried out using PBMCs. The receptors were gathered from a woman aged 40 to 49 in good health. Some clones in this sample may be carry-over from other donors' samples. Each CDR3 is given without its conserved first and last residue.

v_gene	j_gene	CDR3aa
TRBV11-2	TRBJ1-2	ASSFSRTAKGGYGYT
TRBV28	TRBJ2-7	ASSLAGGAGYEQY
TRBV5-8	TRBJ2-7	ASSLEGLASYEQY
TRBV7-2	TRBJ1-3	ASSPGGLSSGNTIY
TRBV4-1	TRBJ2-3	ASSQEWLAGGADTQY
TRBV6-6	TRBJ1-2	ASMRQLGYGYT
TRBV21-1	TRBJ1-2	ASSDPDRPGLWLHLRFGDHT
TRBV19	TRBJ2-7	ASNQRGAANEQY
TRBV18	TRBJ1-2	ASSPGSRTGGNYGYT
TRBV19	TRBJ2-5	ASSIGLVGETQY
TRBV10-3	TRBJ2-5	AISGPQETQY
TRBV15	TRBJ1-2	ATEAGRNYGYT
TRBV28	TRBJ2-3	ASSLIDRGRQY
TRBV5-6	TRBJ2-1	ASSPTGYNEQF
TRBV30	TRBJ2-7	AWSRQGGAYEQY
TRBV11-2	TRBJ2-3	ASSSLQGWTQY
TRBV7-7	TRBJ2-1	ASRGASPGLAGVGEQF
TRBV29-1	TRBJ2-7	SYTGVSYEQY
TRBV28	TRBJ1-2	ASSLRAFGYT
TRBV4-1	-	ASSQLGSYEQY
TRBV6-1	TRBJ2-7	ASRTEASSYEQY
TRBV7-3	TRBJ2-1	ASSLNGDRDEQF
TRBV7-2	TRBJ1-3	ASSLFGQGADTIY
TRBV10-3	TRBJ1-2	AISASQGALIGYT
TRBV5-6	TRBJ2-7	ASSLDSGAYYEQY
TRBV5-4	TRBJ2-3	ASSQGYGSSTDTQY
TRBV19	TRBJ2-7	ASSTRYGGYEQY
TRBV29-1	TRBJ2-5	SVGVGLQETQY
TRBV30	TRBJ2-3	AWSLGTGGDTQY
TRBV6-1	TRBJ2-7	ASSVEYQGEQY
TRBV6-6	TRBJ2-1	ASSGSALSSNEQF
TRBV11-2	TRBJ2-2	ASSLGQGNTGELF
TRBV5-4	TRBJ2-5	ASSLEPNQETQY
TRBV28	TRBJ2-7	ASSSWTGESYEQY
TRBV5-1	TRBJ2-5	ASSLEGAGETQY
TRBV2	TRBJ1-2	ASSEYLEQGGYT
TRBV11-2	TRBJ2-3	ASSLADTSGPDTQY
TRBV7-9	TRBJ2-2	ASSLDFRGELF
TRBV7-6	TRBJ1-2	ASSPTTGPNNYGYT
TRBV9	TRBJ1-2	ASSAGQWASGYT
TRBV7-2	TRBJ2-7	ASSLEWRAEQY
TRBV9	TRBJ2-4	ASSEEQGFVRNIQY
TRBV5-5	TRBJ2-7	ASRGGVVGTYEQY
TRBV29-1	TRBJ2-1	SVSPAGAYNEQF
TRBV7-2	TRBJ2-1	ASSLLGGQTNEQF
TRBV7-9	TRBJ2-5	ASSFSAGGPGETQY
TRBV28	TRBJ2-1	ASSSNTGTSYNEQF
TRBV14	TRBJ2-7	ASSQDPLGTGRDEQY
TRBV11-2	TRBJ2-3	ASSLGSPIRSGGQY
TRBV7-8	TRBJ2-1	ASSSGGASYLGEQF
TRBV18	TRBJ2-2	ASSSQGGTTGELF
TRBV23-1	TRBJ2-1	ASRKRRGALNEQF